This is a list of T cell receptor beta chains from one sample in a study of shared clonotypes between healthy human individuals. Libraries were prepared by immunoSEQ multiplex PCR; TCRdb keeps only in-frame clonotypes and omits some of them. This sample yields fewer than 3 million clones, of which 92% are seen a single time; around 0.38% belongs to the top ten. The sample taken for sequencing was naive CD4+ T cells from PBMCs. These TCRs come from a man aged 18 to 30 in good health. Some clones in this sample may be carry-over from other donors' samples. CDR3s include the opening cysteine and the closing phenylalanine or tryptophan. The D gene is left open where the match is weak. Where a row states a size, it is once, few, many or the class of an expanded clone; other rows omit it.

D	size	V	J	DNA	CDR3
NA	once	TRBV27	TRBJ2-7	TGTGCCAGCAGCCGAAAGACAGAGTCCTACGAGCAGTACTTC	CASSRKTESYEQYF
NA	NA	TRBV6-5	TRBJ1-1	TGTGCCAGCAGGTCTCCAGAAGTCGGGGCTTTCTTT	CASRSPEVGAFF
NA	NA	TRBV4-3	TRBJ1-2	TGCGCCAGCAGCCAAGATCCAGGGCCTTATGGCTACACCTTC	CASSQDPGPYGYTF
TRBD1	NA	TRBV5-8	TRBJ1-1	TGTGCCTGTGCAGGGGGCACTGAAGCTTTCTTT	CACAGGTEAFF
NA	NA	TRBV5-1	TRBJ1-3	TGCGCCAGCAGCTTGGATTCCCCCACCTCTGGAAACACCATATATTTT	CASSLDSPTSGNTIYF
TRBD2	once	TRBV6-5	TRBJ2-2	TGTGCCAGCAGTCACCGGACTAGCTCCGGGGAGCTGTTTTTT	CASSHRTSSGELFF
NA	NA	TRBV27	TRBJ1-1	TGTGCCAGCACCAGGGTCCGAGGGACTGAAGCTTTCTTT	CASTRVRGTEAFF
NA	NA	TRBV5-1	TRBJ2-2	TGCGCCAGCAGCCTTGAGCCCACCTCGACCACCGGGGAGCTGTTTTTT	CASSLEPTSTTGELFF
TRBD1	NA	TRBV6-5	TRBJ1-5	TGTGCCAGCAGCCAAAAACAGGGGACGAGGGGGCATTTT	CASSQKQGTRGHF
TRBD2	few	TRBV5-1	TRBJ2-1	TGCGCCAGCAGCTACACTAGCGGGACCTACAATGAGCAGTTCTTC	CASSYTSGTYNEQFF
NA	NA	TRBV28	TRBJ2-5	TGTGCCAGCAGTTCAGGGACCGAGACCCAGTACTTC	CASSSGTETQYF
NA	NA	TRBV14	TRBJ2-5	TGTGCCAGCAGCCAAGTTTTATACGGGCCCCAAGAGACCCAGTACTTC	CASSQVLYGPQETQYF
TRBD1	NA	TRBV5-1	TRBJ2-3	TGCGCCAGCAGCCCAGGACAGGGGGCTACAGATACGCAGTATTTT	CASSPGQGATDTQYF
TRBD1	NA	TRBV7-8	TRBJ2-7	TGTGCCAGCAGCAGGGCCGGACAGGGCGCCGTCGAGCAGTACTTC	CASSRAGQGAVEQYF
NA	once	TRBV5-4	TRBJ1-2	TGTGCCAGCAGCTTGGGAAGCAGGTCGGGCTACACCTTC	CASSLGSRSGYTF
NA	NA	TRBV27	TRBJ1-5	TGTGCCAGCAGTACCCAGGCAGATAGCAATCAGCCCCAGCATTTT	CASSTQADSNQPQHF
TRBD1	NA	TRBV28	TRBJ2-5	TGTGCCAGCAGTCCACACGGGACAGGGGTATTAGGGGAGACCCAGTACTTC	CASSPHGTGVLGETQYF
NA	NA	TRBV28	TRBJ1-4	TGTGCCAGCAGTTCTCCCATGAATGAAAAACTGTTTTTT	CASSSPMNEKLFF
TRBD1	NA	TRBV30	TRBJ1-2	TGTGCCTGGAGCGCCGGACAGGGCTATGGCTACACCTTC	CAWSAGQGYGYTF
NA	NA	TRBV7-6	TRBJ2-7	TGTGCCAGCAGCCCCTTGGCCAGGGGCAGCCACGAGCAGTACTTC	CASSPLARGSHEQYF
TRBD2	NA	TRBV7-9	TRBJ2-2	TGTGCCAGCAGCGCCACTAGCGGGAGGAACACCGGGGAGCTGTTTTTT	CASSATSGRNTGELFF
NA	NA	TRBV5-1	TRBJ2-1	TGCGCCAGCAGCCCACGGGACACCTCCTACAATGAGCAGTTCTTC	CASSPRDTSYNEQFF
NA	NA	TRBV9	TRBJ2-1	TGTGCCAGCACCCCCTCCGCTAGCCACTACAATGAGCAGTTCTTC	CASTPSASHYNEQFF
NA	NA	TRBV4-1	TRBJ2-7	TGCGCCAGCAGCCAAGCTTTGGTAGTATCCTACGAGCAGTACTTC	CASSQALVVSYEQYF
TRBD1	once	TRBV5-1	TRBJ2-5	TGCGCCAGCAGGCCTCAGGGGGCCGGGGAGACCCAGTACTTC	CASRPQGAGETQYF
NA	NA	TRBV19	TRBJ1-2	TGTGCCAGTAGCCCACGGGAGGTGTGGGGTGGCGGCTACACCTTC	CASSPREVWGGGYTF
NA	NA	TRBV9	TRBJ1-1	TGTGCCAGCAGCCCCCGGACAGATAACACTGAAGCTTTCTTT	CASSPRTDNTEAFF
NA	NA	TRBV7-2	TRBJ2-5	TGTGCCAGCAGCTTAGACCAGGGATCGGAGACCCAGTACTTC	CASSLDQGSETQYF
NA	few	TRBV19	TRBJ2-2	TGTGCCACCCGGACTGACAACACCGGGGAGCTGTTTTTT	CATRTDNTGELFF
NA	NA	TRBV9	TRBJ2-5	TGTGCCAGCAGCGTAAGGGGCCTCTCCCAAGAGACCCAGTACTTC	CASSVRGLSQETQYF
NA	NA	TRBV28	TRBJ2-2	TGTGCCAGCAGTTTGCCAGGGACCGGGGAGCTGTTTTTT	CASSLPGTGELFF
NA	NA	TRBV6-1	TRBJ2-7	TGTGCCAGCAAAGGTCAGGAGCGGAGCTACGAGCAGTACTTC	CASKGQERSYEQYF
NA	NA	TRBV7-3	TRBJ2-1	TGTGCCAGCAGCCCCGCGCTAGATGGAGAGCAGTTCTTC	CASSPALDGEQFF
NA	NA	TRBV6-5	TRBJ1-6	TGTGCCAGCAGTTACATACAACCCGATAATTCACCCCTCCACTTT	CASSYIQPDNSPLHF
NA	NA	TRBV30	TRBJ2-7	TGTGCCTGGAGTGGGGGGAACACCTACGAGCAGTACTTC	CAWSGGNTYEQYF
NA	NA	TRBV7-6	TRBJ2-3	TGTGCCAGCAGCTTAGGGGCGGACGGATCAACAGATACGCAGTATTTT	CASSLGADGSTDTQYF
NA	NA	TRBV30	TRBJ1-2	TGTGCCTGGAGTGCTGGGGGGTTCCAGGAGGGCTACACCTTC	CAWSAGGFQEGYTF
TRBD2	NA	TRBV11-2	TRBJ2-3	TGTGCCAGCAGCCCATTCCGTGGGGGGGTCACAGATACGCAGTATTTT	CASSPFRGGVTDTQYF
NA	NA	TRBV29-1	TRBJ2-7	TGCAGCGTGAAGGGGGGCGAAAGGACTTACGAGCAGTACTTC	CSVKGGERTYEQYF
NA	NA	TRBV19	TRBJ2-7	TGTGCCAGTAGTATTGGTGGCAGCTCCTACGAGCAGTACTTC	CASSIGGSSYEQYF
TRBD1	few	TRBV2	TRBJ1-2	TGTGCCAGCAGTGGACAGGGACGGGGCTACACCTTC	CASSGQGRGYTF
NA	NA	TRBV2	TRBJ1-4	TGTGCCAGCAGCCGCGGGCGGGGGCCGTATGAAAAACTGTTTTTT	CASSRGRGPYEKLFF
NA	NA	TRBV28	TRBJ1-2	TGTGCCAGCAGTTTTCTTGACAGGTCGTACGACTACACCTTC	CASSFLDRSYDYTF
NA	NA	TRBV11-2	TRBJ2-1	TGTGCCAGCAGCTTGGGGGCTTTAGCGCCGCTCTCCTACAATGAGCAGTTCTTC	CASSLGALAPLSYNEQFF
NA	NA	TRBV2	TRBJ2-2	TGTGCCAGCAGTTGGGACCGAAACACCGGGGAGCTGCTTTTT	CASSWDRNTGELLF
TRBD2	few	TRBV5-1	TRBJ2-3	TGCGCCAGCAGCTTGGGACTAGCGGGAAGCACAGATACGCAGTATTTT	CASSLGLAGSTDTQYF
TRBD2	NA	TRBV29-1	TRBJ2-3	TGCAGCGTGGCGACTAGCGCCGTCACAGATACGCAGTATTTT	CSVATSAVTDTQYF
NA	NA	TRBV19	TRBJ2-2	TGTGCCAGTAACAGGATCACCGGGGAGCTGTTTTTT	CASNRITGELFF